This entry lists 8 T cell receptor beta chains sequenced from one sample in a study of T cell changes during pregnancy in multiple sclerosis. Libraries were prepared by immunoSEQ multiplex PCR; TCRdb keeps only in-frame clonotypes and omits some of them. Among some 51,000 clones listed, roughly 94% were seen once. The sequencing here drew on CD4+ T cells from peripheral blood mononuclear cells, taken in the second trimester of pregnancy. The receptors shown here come from a female donor with multiple sclerosis, enrolled in a pregnancy study.

This clone was counted once. The chain couples TRBV18 to TRBJ2-7, with 7 bases fitting TRBD1. The CDR3 is 20 residues long. V shed 1 base, J shed 0 bases, and the junction held 18 bases outside the gene matches. CDR1 is KGHSH, CDR2 LQKENI, per germline. DNA for the CDR3: TGTGCCAGCTCACCACTTAGCCTGACAGGGATTGGCCCTAGCTCCTACGAGCAGTACTTC. Its translation is CASSPLSLTGIGPSSYEQYF.

The chain uses TRBV9 and TRBJ2-2; 7 bases are a match to TRBD2. CDR1 is SGDLS, CDR2 YYNGEE, per germline. CDR3 length: 17 amino acids. V was clipped by 0 bases and J by 1 base; unmatched bases: 6. This CDR3 is CASSVETGGGNTGELFF. In nucleotides, the CDR3 is TGTGCCAGCAGCGTAGAAACTGGCGGGGGGAACACCGGGGAGCTGTTTTTT.

V usage is TRBV6-1 and J usage is TRBJ1-2; 7 bases line up with TRBD1. Germline V gene data show CDR1 as MNHNS and CDR2 as SASEGT. Trimming removed 6 bases from V and 4 bases from J; junction bases left unmatched: 8. CDR3 length: 14 amino acids. Here the CDR3 DNA reads TGTGCCAGCAGGGAAACAGGGGAGCCCTATGGCTACACCTTC. Translated, it gives CASRETGEPYGYTF.

Regarding this clone: At one boundary the junction diverges from the germline segment, which might be a read error. The rearrangement uses TRBV19 and TRBJ2-1; D gene ambiguous. Germline CDR1 LNHDA, CDR2 SQIVND (reference sequence). This CDR3 is 12 amino acids long. The CDR3 loop reads CASSISLDERFF. CDR3 nucleotide sequence: TGTGCCAGTAGTATATCGCTAGATGAGCGGTTCTTC.

The chain's CDR3 is CASSPYRTGFGYTF. The CDR3 DNA sequence: TGTGCCAGCAGTCCCTATAGGACAGGTTTCGGCTACACCTTC. This rearrangement joins TRBV6-5 to TRBJ1-2; 7 nucleotides agree with TRBD1. The CDR3 covers 14 residues. Germline V gives CDR1 MNHEY, CDR2 SVGAGI. J was trimmed by 8 bases and V by 5 bases; bases with no gene match: 11.

This sequence joins TRBV19 and TRBJ1-2, with a weak D call TRBD1 (6 bases). Germline CDR1 LNHDA, CDR2 SQIVND (reference sequence). The CDR3 runs to 15 residues. Trimming shortened V by 8 bases and J by 5 bases, and 21 bases separated the two germline ends. CDR3 nucleotide sequence: TGTGCCAGTGGATGGGATGCTCAAGGGGGATATGGCTACACCTTC. This codes for CASGWDAQGGYGYTF.

The rearrangement links TRBV9 to TRBJ1-1; TRBD1 aligns across 7 bases. This CDR3 spans 13 amino acids. V gave up 2 bases and J gave up 5 bases; unmatched junction bases: 3. The germline gives CDR1 SGDLS, CDR2 YYNGEE. CDR3 protein: CASSVQGGTEAFF. The CDR3 DNA reads TGTGCCAGCAGCGTCCAGGGGGGAACTGAAGCTTTCTTT.

This chain links TRBV18 with TRBJ1-6; 7 positions match TRBD1. CDR1 is KGHSH and CDR2 is LQKENI in the germline V gene. The CDR3 is 17 amino acids. V gave up 3 bases and J gave up 5 bases; unmatched junction bases: 10. The CDR3 bases are TGTGCCAGCTCACCCCGGGTACTACAGGGGAATAATTCACCCCTCCACTTT. The encoded protein is CASSPRVLQGNNSPLHF.